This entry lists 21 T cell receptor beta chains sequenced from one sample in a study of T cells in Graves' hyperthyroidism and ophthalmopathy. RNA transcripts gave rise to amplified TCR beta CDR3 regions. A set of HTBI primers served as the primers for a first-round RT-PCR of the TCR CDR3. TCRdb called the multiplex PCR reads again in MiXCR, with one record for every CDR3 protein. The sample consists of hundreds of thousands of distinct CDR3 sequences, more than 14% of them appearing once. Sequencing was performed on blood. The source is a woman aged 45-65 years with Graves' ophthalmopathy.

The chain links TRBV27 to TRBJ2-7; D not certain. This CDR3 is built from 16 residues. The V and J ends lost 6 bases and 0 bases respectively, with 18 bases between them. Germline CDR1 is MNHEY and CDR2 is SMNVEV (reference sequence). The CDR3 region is CASRSFAQLNSYEQYF. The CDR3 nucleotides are TGTGCCAGCAGGTCTTTCGCCCAGCTTAACTCCTACGAGCAGTACTTC.

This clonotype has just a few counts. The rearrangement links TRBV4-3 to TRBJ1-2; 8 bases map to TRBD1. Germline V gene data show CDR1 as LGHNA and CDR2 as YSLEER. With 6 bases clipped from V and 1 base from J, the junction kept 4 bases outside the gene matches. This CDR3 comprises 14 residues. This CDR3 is CASSPDRVNYGYTF. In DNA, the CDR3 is TGCGCCAGCAGTCCGGACAGGGTTAACTATGGCTACACCTTC.

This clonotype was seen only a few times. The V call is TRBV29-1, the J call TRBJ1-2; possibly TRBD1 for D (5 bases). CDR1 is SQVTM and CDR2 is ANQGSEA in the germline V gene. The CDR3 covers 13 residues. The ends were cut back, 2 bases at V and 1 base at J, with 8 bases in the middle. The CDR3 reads CSVEQGFNYGYTF. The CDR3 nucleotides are TGCAGCGTTGAACAGGGCTTTAACTATGGCTACACCTTC.

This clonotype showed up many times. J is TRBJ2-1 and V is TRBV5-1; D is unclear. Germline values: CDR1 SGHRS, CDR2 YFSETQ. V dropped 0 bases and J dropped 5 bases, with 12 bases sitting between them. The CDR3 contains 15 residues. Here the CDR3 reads CASSLDGAQDNEQFF. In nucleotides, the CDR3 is TGCGCCAGCAGCTTGGATGGAGCGCAGGACAATGAGCAGTTCTTC.

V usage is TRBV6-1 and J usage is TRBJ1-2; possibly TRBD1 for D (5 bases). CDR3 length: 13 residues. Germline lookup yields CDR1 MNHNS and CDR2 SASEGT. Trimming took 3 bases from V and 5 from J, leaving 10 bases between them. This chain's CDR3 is CASSEGVRYGYTF. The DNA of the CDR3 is TGTGCCAGCAGTGAGGGGGTGAGGTATGGCTACACCTTC.

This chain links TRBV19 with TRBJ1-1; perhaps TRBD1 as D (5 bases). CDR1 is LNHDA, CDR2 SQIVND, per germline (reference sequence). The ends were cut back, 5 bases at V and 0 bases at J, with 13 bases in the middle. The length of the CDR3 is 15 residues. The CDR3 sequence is CASSPSGTLNTEAFF. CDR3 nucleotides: TGTGCCAGTAGTCCCTCCGGGACGTTGAACACTGAAGCTTTCTTT.

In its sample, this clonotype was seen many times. The CDR3 region is CASSLQGRNSPLHF. In DNA, the CDR3 is TGTGCCAGCAGCCTACAGGGTCGTAATTCACCCCTCCACTTT. The chain combines TRBV7-8 with TRBJ1-6; possible D gene TRBD1, 6 bases. The CDR3 extends over 14 amino acids. CDR1 and CDR2 from the germline V gene are SGHVS and FQNEAQ. The V end lost 5 bases, the J end lost 6 bases, and 11 bases lay between the germline ends.

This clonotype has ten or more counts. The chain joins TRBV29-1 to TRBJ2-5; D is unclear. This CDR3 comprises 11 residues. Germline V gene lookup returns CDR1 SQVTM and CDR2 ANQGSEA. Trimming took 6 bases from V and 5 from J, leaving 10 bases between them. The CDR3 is CSVVRRETQYF. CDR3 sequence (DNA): TGCAGCGTCGTTCGCCGGGAGACCCAGTACTTC. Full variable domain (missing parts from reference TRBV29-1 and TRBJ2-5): SAVISQKPSRDICQRGTSLTIQCQVDSQVTMMFWYRQQPGQSLTLIATANQGSEATYESGFVIDKFPISRPNLTFSTLTVSNMSPEDSSIYLCSVVRRETQYFGPGTRLLVL.

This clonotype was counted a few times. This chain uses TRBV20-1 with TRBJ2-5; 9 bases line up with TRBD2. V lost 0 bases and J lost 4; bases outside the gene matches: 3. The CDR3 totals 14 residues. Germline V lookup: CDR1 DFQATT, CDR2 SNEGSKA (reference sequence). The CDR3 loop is CSAREGSGGETQYF. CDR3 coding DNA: TGCAGTGCTAGAGAAGGTAGCGGGGGAGAGACCCAGTACTTC.

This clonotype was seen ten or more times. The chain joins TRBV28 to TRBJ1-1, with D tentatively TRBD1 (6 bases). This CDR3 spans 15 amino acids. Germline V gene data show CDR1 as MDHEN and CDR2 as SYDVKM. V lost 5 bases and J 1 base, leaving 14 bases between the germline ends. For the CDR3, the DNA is TGTGCCAGCAGTCCCTACAGGGTTCAGAACACTGAAGCTTTCTTT. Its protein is CASSPYRVQNTEAFF.

The CDR3 loop reads CASSGRDREVSGANVLTF. The CDR3 bases are TGTGCCAGCAGCGGGCGGGACAGGGAAGTCTCGGGGGCCAACGTCCTGACTTTC. The chain has TRBV11-2 and TRBJ2-6; 9 bases are a match to TRBD1. Germline trimming cut 5 bases from V and 4 bases from J; bases unmatched to any gene: 12. This CDR3 region has 18 residues. CDR1 is SGHAT and CDR2 is FQNNGV in the germline V gene.

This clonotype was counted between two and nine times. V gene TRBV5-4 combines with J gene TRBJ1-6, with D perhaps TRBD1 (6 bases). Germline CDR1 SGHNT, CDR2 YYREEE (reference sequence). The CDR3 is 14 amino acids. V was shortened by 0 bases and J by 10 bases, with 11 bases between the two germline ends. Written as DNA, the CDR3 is TGTGCCAGCAGCTTGGATCAGGGGTTGTCACCCCTCCACTTT. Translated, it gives CASSLDQGLSPLHF.

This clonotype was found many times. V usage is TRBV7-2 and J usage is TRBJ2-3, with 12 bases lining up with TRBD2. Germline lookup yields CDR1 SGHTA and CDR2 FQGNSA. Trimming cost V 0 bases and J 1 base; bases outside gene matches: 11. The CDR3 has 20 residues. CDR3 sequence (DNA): TGTGCCAGCAGCTTAGCTCGGGCTAGCGGGAGGGCCCGTGGCACAGATACGCAGTATTTT. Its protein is CASSLARASGRARGTDTQYF.

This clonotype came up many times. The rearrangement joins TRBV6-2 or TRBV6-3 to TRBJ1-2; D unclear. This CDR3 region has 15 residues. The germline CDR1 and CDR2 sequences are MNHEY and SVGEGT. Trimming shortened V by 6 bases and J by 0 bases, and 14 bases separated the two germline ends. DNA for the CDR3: TGTGCCAGCAGACGTCTAGCTTTAGCTAACTATGGCTACACCTTC. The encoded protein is CASRRLALANYGYTF.

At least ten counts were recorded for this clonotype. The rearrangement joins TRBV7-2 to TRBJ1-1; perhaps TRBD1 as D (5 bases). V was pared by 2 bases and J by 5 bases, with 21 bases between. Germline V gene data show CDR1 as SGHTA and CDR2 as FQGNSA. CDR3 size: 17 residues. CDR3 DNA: TGTGCCAGCAGCTTATCTTTCGGGGCGAGCCGGCCTACTGAAGCTTTCTTT. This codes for CASSLSFGASRPTEAFF.

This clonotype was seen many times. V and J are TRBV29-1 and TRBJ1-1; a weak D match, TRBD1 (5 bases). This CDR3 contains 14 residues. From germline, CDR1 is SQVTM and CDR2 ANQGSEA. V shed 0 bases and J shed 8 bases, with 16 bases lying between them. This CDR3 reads CSVEEGKSGREAFF. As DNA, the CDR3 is TGCAGCGTTGAAGAGGGGAAGTCGGGACGAGAAGCTTTCTTT.

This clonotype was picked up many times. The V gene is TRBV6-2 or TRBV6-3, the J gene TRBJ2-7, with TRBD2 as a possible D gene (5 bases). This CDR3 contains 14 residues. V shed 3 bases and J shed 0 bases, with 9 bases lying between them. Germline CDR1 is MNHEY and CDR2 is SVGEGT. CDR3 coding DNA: TGTGCCAGCAGTTATTTAGCGAACTCCTACGAGCAGTACTTC. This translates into CASSYLANSYEQYF.

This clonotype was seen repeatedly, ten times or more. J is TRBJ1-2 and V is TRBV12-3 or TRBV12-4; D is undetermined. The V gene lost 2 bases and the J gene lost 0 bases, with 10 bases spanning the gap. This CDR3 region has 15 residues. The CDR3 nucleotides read TGTGCCAGCAGTTTAATGGCCATTACTAACTATGGCTACACCTTC. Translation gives CASSLMAITNYGYTF.

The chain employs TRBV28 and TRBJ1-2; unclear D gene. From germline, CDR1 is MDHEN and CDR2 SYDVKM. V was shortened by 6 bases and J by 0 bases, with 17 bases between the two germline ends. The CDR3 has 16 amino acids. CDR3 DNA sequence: TGTGCCAGCAGCCCACTCTCCGGGAGAGCTAACTATGGCTACACCTTC. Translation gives CASSPLSGRANYGYTF.

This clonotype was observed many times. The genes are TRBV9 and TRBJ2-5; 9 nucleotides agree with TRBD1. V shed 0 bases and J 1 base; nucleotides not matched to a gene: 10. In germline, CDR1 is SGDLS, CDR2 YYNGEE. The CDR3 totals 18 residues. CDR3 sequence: CASSVGPGQGNIQETQYF. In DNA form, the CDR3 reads TGTGCCAGCAGCGTAGGTCCGGGACAGGGTAATATCCAAGAGACCCAGTACTTC.

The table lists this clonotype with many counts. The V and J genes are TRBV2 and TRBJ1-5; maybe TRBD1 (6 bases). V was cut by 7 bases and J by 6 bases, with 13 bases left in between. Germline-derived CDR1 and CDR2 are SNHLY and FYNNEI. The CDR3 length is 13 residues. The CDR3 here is CASTEGGIQPQHF. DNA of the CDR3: TGTGCCAGCACAGAAGGGGGGATTCAGCCCCAGCATTTT.